This T cell receptor (beta chain) came from a study of CD8 T cells in Susac syndrome. TEMRA cells underwent FACS enrichment and CD8+ and CD4+ T cells underwent negative isolation. When the RNA was reverse transcribed, random hexamers were used with an input of about 0.5 to 1 ug. Across 54 Vbeta and 13 Jbeta, immunoSEQ multiplex PCR amplified TCR beta CDR3. TCRdb re-called the immunoSEQ multiplex PCR reads with MiXCR, one entry per CDR3 protein. The repertoire includes around 160,000 distinct CDR3 sequences, approximately 94% of them detected once, and roughly 0.1% sits in the top ten. The germline V gene encodes CDR1 DFQATT and CDR2 SNEGSKA (reference sequence). This CDR3 has 14 amino acids. The V and J ends lost 6 bases and 6 bases respectively, with 21 bases between them.

The material sequenced was CD4+ T cells from PBMCs. This receptor was taken from a human donor with multiple sclerosis. The J gene is TRBJ2-7, the V gene TRBV20-1, with TRBD2 as a possible D gene (6 bases). The CDR3 DNA follows: TGCAGTGCGGGTCGGACGGGAGCCCTTTCCGAGCAGTACTTC. Translating gives CSAGRTGALSEQYF.